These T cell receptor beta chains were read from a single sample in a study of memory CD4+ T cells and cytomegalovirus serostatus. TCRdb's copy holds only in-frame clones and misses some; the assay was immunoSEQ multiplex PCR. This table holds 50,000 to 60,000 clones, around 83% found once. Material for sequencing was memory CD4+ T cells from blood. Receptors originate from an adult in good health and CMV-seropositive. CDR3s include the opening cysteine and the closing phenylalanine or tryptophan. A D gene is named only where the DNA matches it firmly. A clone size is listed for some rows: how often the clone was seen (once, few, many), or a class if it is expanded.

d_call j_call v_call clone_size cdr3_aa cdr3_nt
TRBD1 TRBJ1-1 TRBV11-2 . CASSFDPDRMNTEAFF TGTGCCAGCAGCTTTGACCCGGACAGGATGAACACTGAAGCTTTCTTT
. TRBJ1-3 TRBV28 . CASSLLRTAGNTIYF TGTGCCAGCAGTTTACTGAGGACGGCTGGAAACACCATATATTTT
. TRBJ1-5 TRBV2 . CASSETAYSNQPQHF TGTGCCAGCAGTGAGACAGCTTATAGCAATCAGCCCCAGCATTTT
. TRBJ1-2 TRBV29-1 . CSVPKGGHGYTF TGCAGCGTTCCCAAGGGGGGTCATGGCTACACCTTC
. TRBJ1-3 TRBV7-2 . CASSPGGSLNTIYF TGTGCCAGCAGCCCCGGAGGCTCTTTGAACACCATATATTTT
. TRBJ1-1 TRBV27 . CASSPRLSRKNTEAFF TGTGCCAGCAGTCCACGCCTCAGCCGGAAGAACACTGAAGCTTTCTTT
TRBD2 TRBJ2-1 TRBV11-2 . CASSFSGSGEQFF TGTGCCAGCAGCTTTAGCGGGAGTGGTGAGCAGTTCTTC
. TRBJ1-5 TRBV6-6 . CASRRLGESNQPQHF TGTGCCAGCAGACGACTAGGGGAGAGCAATCAGCCCCAGCATTTT
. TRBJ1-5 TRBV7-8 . CASSLGGGANQPQHF TGTGCCAGCAGCTTAGGGGGGGGAGCGAATCAGCCCCAGCATTTT
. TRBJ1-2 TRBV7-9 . CASSFMGFDYGYTF TGTGCCAGCAGCTTTATGGGATTTGACTATGGCTACACCTTC
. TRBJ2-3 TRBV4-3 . CASTGDLASTDTQYF TGCGCCAGCACCGGGGACTTAGCCTCCACAGATACGCAGTATTTT
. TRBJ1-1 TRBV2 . CASVIDRTNTEAFF TGTGCCAGCGTGATCGACAGGACGAACACTGAAGCTTTCTTT
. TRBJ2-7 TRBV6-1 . CASSSVVYEQYF TGTGCCAGCAGTTCTGTAGTCTACGAGCAGTACTTC
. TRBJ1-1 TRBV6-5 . CASSYVGFTEAFF TGTGCCAGCAGTTACGTGGGTTTCACTGAAGCTTTCTTT
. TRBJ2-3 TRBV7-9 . CASSLLDTQYF TGTGCCAGCAGCTTATTAGATACGCAGTATTTT
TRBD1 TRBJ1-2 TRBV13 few CASSLGGIGDRHGYTF TGTGCCAGCAGCTTAGGTGGGATAGGGGACAGGCATGGCTACACCTTC
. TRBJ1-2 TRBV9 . CASSVESNNYGYTF TGTGCCAGCAGCGTAGAGTCCAACAACTATGGCTACACCTTC
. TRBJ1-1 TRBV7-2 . CASSAYGDTEAFF TGTGCCAGCAGCGCTTACGGGGACACTGAAGCTTTCTTT
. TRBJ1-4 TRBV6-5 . CASSSKTDRREKLFF TGTGCCAGCAGTTCCAAGACCGATCGGCGAGAAAAACTGTTTTTT
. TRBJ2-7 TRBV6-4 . CASSARLVHEQYF TGTGCCAGCAGTGCCAGGCTGGTCCACGAGCAGTACTTC
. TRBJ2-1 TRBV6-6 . CASSRRAGNEQFF TGTGCCAGCAGTCGGAGGGCCGGTAATGAGCAGTTCTTC
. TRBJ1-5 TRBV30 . CAWTPGQGPNQPQHF TGTGCCTGGACGCCGGGCCAGGGCCCCAATCAGCCCCAGCATTTT
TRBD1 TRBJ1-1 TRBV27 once CASVRGGTGTMNTEAFF TGTGCCAGCGTTAGGGGAGGGACAGGGACGATGAACACTGAAGCTTTCTTT
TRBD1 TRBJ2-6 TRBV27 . CAIGTGPHSGANVLTF TGTGCCATCGGGACAGGGCCCCACTCTGGGGCCAACGTCCTGACTTTC
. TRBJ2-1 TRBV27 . CASSPRSSGTTYNEQFF TGTGCCAGCAGTCCCCGTAGTAGCGGTACAACCTACAATGAGCAGTTCTTC
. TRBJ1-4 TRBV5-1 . CASSLATNEKLFF TGCGCCAGCAGCTTGGCAACTAATGAAAAACTGTTTTTT
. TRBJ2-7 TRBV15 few CATSRDIGGYEQYF TGTGCCACCAGCAGAGATATCGGAGGGTACGAGCAGTACTTC
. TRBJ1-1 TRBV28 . CASSLASGTYNTEAFF TGTGCCAGCAGTCTTGCCTCTGGGACATACAACACTGAAGCTTTCTTT
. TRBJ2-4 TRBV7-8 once CASSFGGKNIQYF TGTGCCAGCAGCTTCGGCGGTAAAAACATTCAGTACTTC
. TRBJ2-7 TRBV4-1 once CASSQDRGRDRETYEQYF TGCGCCAGCAGCCAAGATCGGGGGCGGGACCGGGAGACCTACGAGCAGTACTTC
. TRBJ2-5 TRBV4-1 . CASSQGLLQETQYF TGCGCCAGCAGCCAAGGACTACTACAAGAGACCCAGTACTTC
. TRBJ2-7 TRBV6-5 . CASSRYQGPYYEQYF TGTGCCAGCAGTCGATATCAGGGGCCCTACTACGAGCAGTACTTC
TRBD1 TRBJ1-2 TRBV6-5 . CASSYGTGQGGGYTF TGTGCCAGCAGTTACGGTACCGGACAGGGTGGAGGCTACACCTTC
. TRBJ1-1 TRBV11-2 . CASSPRPDTEAFF TGTGCCAGCAGCCCTCGGCCGGACACTGAAGCTTTCTTT
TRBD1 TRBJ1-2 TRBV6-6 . CASSRQGALGYTF TGTGCCAGCAGCCGACAGGGGGCCTTAGGCTACACCTTC
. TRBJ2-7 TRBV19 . CASSLQRGGYEQYF TGTGCCAGTAGTTTACAAAGGGGTGGTTACGAGCAGTACTTC
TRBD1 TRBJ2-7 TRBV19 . CASKQGHSSYEQYF TGTGCCAGTAAACAGGGGCATTCGTCCTACGAGCAGTACTTC